Below, 19 T cell receptor beta chains from the same sample are listed, as sequenced in a study of beta chain features in type 1 diabetes. Expressed TCRB transcripts got sequenced, as all isolated RNA was reverse transcribed. TCRdb keeps only in-frame clones here, not all; method: immunoSEQ multiplex PCR. The table lists about 900,000 clones, roughly a sixth of them singletons. The material sequenced was naive CD4+ T cells from blood. The receptor source for this set is a woman between 18 and 29 years old in good health.

This chain uses TRBV7-9 with TRBJ2-7; D possibly uses TRBD1 or TRBD2 (6 bases each). V was pared by 5 bases and J by 3 bases, with 20 bases between. Germline values: CDR1 SEHNR, CDR2 FQNEAQ (reference sequence). The CDR3 is made up of 16 amino acids. CDR3 DNA: TGTGCCAGCAGCGGCCGGGGGCAGGACACTTACTACGAGCAGTACTTC. This codes for CASSGRGQDTYYEQYF.

The rearrangement links TRBV7-9 to TRBJ1-2, with a possible D match to TRBD1 (5 bases). The ends were cut back, 0 bases at V and 4 bases at J, with 9 bases in the middle. This CDR3 contains 14 residues. Looked up from germline, CDR1 is SEHNR and CDR2 is FQNEAQ (reference sequence). This CDR3 reads CASSLALTGYGYTF. The DNA for the CDR3 is TGTGCCAGCAGCTTAGCGCTCACAGGCTATGGCTACACCTTC.

This clone was seen more than once but under ten times. CDR3 coding DNA: TGTGCCAGCAGTAAAAGCGGGAGTGCGCAGTATTTT. Protein sequence: CASSKSGSAQYF. The V and J genes are TRBV7-3 and TRBJ2-3; 8 bases fit TRBD2. The CDR3 is 12 amino acids. CDR1 and CDR2 (germline): SGHTA, FQGTGA. J lost 10 bases, V lost 6 bases, and 6 bases had no gene match.

The CDR3 reads CASSLDPGGNQPQHF. The CDR3, as DNA: TGTGCCAGCAGCTTAGACCCTGGCGGCAATCAGCCCCAGCATTTT. J is TRBJ1-5 and V is TRBV11-2; D is uncertain. With 0 bases removed from V and 2 bases from J, the gap between germline ends came to 8 bases. Germline V CDR1 and CDR2: SGHAT, FQNNGV. The CDR3 runs 15 residues.

In this sample, this clone turned up a few times. This sequence joins TRBV28 and TRBJ2-6; tentatively, D is TRBD1 (6 bases). This CDR3 contains 13 residues. V was cut by 6 bases and J by 5 bases, with 8 bases left in between. Germline lookup yields CDR1 MDHEN and CDR2 SYDVKM. DNA for the CDR3: TGTGCCAGCAGCTGGGACAGGGCCAACGTCCTGACTTTC. Its translation: CASSWDRANVLTF. The full variable domain, in which reference TRBV28 and TRBJ2-6 provide the parts outside the CDR3, is DVKVTQSSRYLVKRTGEKVFLECVQDMDHENMFWYRQDPGLGLRLIYFSYDVKMKEKGDIPEGYSVSREKKERFSLILESASTNQTSMYLCASSWDRANVLTFGAGSRLTVL.

This clone was picked up a small number of times. The J gene is TRBJ2-1, the V gene TRBV6-5, with TRBD1 matching 8 bases. The CDR3 has 14 amino acids. Germline V gene data show CDR1 as MNHEY and CDR2 as SVGAGI. With V trimmed by 7 bases and J by 6 bases, 8 bases remained unmatched. This CDR3 is CASNPTQGVNEQFF. For the CDR3, the DNA is TGTGCCAGCAACCCAACACAGGGGGTCAATGAGCAGTTCTTC.

V usage is TRBV14 and J usage is TRBJ2-5; D is perhaps TRBD1 (6 bases). The V end lost 3 bases, the J end lost 1 base, and 9 bases lay between the germline ends. The V gene's germline CDR1 is SGHDN and CDR2 FVKESK. CDR3 length: 14 residues. In DNA, the CDR3 is TGTGCCAGCAGCCATACAGGGACCCAAGAGACCCAGTACTTC. It encodes CASSHTGTQETQYF.

The table lists this clone with a few counts. This chain links TRBV2 with TRBJ1-3; no clear D gene. This CDR3 has 14 amino acids. V was cut by 4 bases and J by 0 bases, with 7 bases left in between. CDR1 and CDR2 (germline): SNHLY, FYNNEI. CDR3: CASSGQNSGNTIYF. In nucleotides, the CDR3 is TGTGCCAGCAGTGGACAAAACTCTGGAAACACCATATATTTT.

V is TRBV18 and J is TRBJ2-1; D might be TRBD2 (5 bases). CDR3 length: 16 amino acids. V lost 0 bases and J 10 bases, leaving 19 bases between the germline ends. CDR1 KGHSH and CDR2 LQKENI come from the germline V gene. In DNA form, the CDR3 reads TGTGCCAGCTCACCACCCTATACCAATACGAGGGCCGAGCAGTTCTTC. Translating gives CASSPPYTNTRAEQFF.

This clone was counted only a few times. V gene TRBV6-5 combines with J gene TRBJ2-3, with unresolved D. Trimming shortened V by 7 bases and J by 4 bases, and 6 bases separated the two germline ends. Germline CDR1 is MNHEY and CDR2 is SVGAGI. The CDR3 extends over 11 amino acids. The CDR3, as DNA: TGTGCCAGCAAGAGCCCAGATACGCAGTATTTT. Its translation is CASKSPDTQYF.

This clone was picked up a small number of times. The rearrangement joins TRBV4-3 to TRBJ2-6; D might be TRBD2 (5 bases). The germline V gene encodes CDR1 LGHNA and CDR2 YSLEER. V was clipped by 3 bases and J by 2 bases, with 11 bases between them. The CDR3 has 16 amino acids. The CDR3 loop is CASSHFAGAGANVLTF. CDR3 coding DNA: TGCGCCAGCAGCCACTTTGCGGGCGCTGGGGCCAACGTCCTGACTTTC.

The chain joins TRBV19 to TRBJ2-2, with 7 positions matching TRBD1. After removal of 4 bases from V and 0 bases from J, the junction contained 2 bases not matched to a gene. The CDR3 loop spans 15 amino acids. Germline assignment: CDR1 LNHDA and CDR2 SQIVND (reference sequence). The CDR3 loop is CASSTTGPNTGELFF. Written as DNA, the CDR3 is TGTGCCAGTAGTACGACAGGGCCGAACACCGGGGAGCTGTTTTTT.

This sequence joins TRBV5-4 and TRBJ2-7; the D is unclear. This CDR3 has 13 amino acids. Trimming took 4 bases from V and 1 from J, leaving 9 bases between them. The V gene's germline CDR1 is SGHNT and CDR2 YYREEE (reference sequence). CDR3 amino acids: CASSTVGSYEQYF. Here the CDR3 DNA reads TGTGCCAGCAGCACCGTCGGGTCCTACGAGCAGTACTTC.

The chain combines TRBV28 with TRBJ2-7; 9 positions agree with TRBD2. Trimming at V came to 6 bases and at J to 2 bases, leaving 11 bases not matched to a gene. The CDR3 totals 16 residues. Germline V gives CDR1 MDHEN, CDR2 SYDVKM. As DNA, the CDR3 is TGTGCCAGCAGGTCCCCAGGAGCTAGCGGGGCCTACGAGCAGTACTTC. Amino acids: CASRSPGASGAYEQYF.

Note on this clone: In the same sample, other DNA sequences code for this CDR3. The chain carries TRBV7-2 and TRBJ2-1, with TRBD2 identical over 10 bases. This CDR3 is 16 amino acids long. Losses at the gene ends were 0 bases for V and 4 bases for J; bases not matched to a gene: 3. Germline-derived CDR1 and CDR2 are SGHTA and FQGNSA. CDR3 region: CASSLAGTSVYNEQFF. CDR3 sequence (DNA): TGTGCCAGCAGCTTAGCCGGGACTAGCGTTTACAATGAGCAGTTCTTC.

This rearrangement joins TRBV6-6 to TRBJ2-5, with D possibly called TRBD1 or TRBD2 (5 bases each). Trimming took 5 bases from V and 0 from J, leaving 13 bases between them. Germline CDR1 is MNHNY and CDR2 is SVGAGI (reference sequence). The length of the CDR3 is 15 residues. CDR3 amino acids: CASSRTRGDQETQYF. The CDR3 nucleotides are TGTGCCAGCAGTAGGACCCGGGGCGACCAAGAGACCCAGTACTTC.

V gene TRBV9 combines with J gene TRBJ2-3; tentatively, D is TRBD1 (5 bases). The V gene's germline CDR1 is SGDLS and CDR2 YYNGEE. The CDR3 totals 15 residues. Between the trimmed V and J ends, which lost 4 bases and 5 bases, there was a span of 17 bases. The CDR3 DNA is TGTGCCAGCAGCCCAAGACGACGTGACAGAGATACGCAGTATTTT. Protein sequence: CASSPRRRDRDTQYF.

In regard to this clone: This sample includes further DNA sequences coding for the same CDR3. This rearrangement joins TRBV9 to TRBJ1-1; 7 bases line up with TRBD1. CDR3 length: 15 amino acids. Germline V lookup: CDR1 SGDLS, CDR2 YYNGEE. Unmatched junction bases numbered 4, after V lost 0 bases and J lost 2 bases. Here the CDR3 reads CASSVGDRLNTEAFF. In DNA form, the CDR3 reads TGTGCCAGCAGCGTAGGGGACAGACTAAACACTGAAGCTTTCTTT.

The genes are TRBV7-9 and TRBJ2-3, with D tentatively TRBD1 or TRBD2 (5 bases each). The CDR3 length is 17 residues. Per germline, CDR1 SEHNR and CDR2 FQNEAQ (reference sequence). V lost 1 base, J lost 0 bases, and 14 bases lay in between. CDR3 DNA sequence: TGTGCCAGCAGCTTAGACCTTCTGGGACGGAGCACAGATACGCAGTATTTT. It is translated as CASSLDLLGRSTDTQYF. Complete variable domain (other parts from reference TRBV7-9 and TRBJ2-3): DTGVSQNPRHKITKRGQNVTFRCDPISEHNRLYWYRQTLGQGPEFLTYFQNEAQLEKSRLLSDRFSAERPKGSFSTLEIQRTEQGDSAMYLCASSLDLLGRSTDTQYFGPGTRLTVL.